This T cell receptor (beta chain) was obtained from a study of T cells after yellow fever vaccination. The study's findings and limits: Overlap between CD4 and CD8 compartments was detected for a small share of clonotypes.

In germline, CDR1 is SGHKS, CDR2 YYEKEE (reference sequence). CDR3 size: 15 residues. V was cut by 8 bases and J by 1 base, with 17 bases left in between. MiXCR was run by TCRdb on the 5' RACE reads, yielding one entry per CDR3 protein. The data hold 450,000 to 550,000 distinct CDR3 sequences, with about a fifth observed a single time. On this clonotype: Its target is unknown.

V is TRBV5-5 and J is TRBJ2-3; D possibly matches TRBD1 or TRBD2 (5 bases each). The receptor was derived from a man younger than 30 who received the YFV17D yellow fever vaccine. The sequencing used PBMCs, collected approximately 20 days after the first yellow fever vaccination. As DNA, the CDR3 is TGTGCCAGGGGCCTCGGGACCGCAGGCACAGATACGCAGTATTTT. Its protein product is CARGLGTAGTDTQYF.